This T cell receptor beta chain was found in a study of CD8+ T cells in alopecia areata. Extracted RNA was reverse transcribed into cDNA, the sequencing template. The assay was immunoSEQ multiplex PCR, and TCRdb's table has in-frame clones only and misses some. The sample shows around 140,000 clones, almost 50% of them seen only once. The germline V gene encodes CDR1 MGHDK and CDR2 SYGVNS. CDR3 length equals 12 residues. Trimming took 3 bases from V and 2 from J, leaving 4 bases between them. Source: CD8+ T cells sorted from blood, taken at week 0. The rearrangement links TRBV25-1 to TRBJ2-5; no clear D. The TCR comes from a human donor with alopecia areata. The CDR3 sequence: CASSDYQETQYF. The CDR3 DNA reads TGTGCCAGCAGTGACTATCAAGAGACCCAGTACTTC.